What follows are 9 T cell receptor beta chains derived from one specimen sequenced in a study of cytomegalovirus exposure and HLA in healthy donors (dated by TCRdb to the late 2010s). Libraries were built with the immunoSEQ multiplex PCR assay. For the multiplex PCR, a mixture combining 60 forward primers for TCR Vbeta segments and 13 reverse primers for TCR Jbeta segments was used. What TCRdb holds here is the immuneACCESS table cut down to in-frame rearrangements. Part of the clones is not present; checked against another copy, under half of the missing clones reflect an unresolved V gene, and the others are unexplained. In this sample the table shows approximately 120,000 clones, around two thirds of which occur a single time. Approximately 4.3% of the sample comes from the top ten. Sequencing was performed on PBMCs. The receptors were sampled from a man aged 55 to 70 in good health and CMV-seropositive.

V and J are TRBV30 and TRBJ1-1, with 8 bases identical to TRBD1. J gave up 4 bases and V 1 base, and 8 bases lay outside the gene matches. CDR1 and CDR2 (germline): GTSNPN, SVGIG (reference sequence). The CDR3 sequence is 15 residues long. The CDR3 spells CAWSDTGGGSTEAFF. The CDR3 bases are TGTGCCTGGAGTGATACAGGGGGGGGGAGCACTGAAGCTTTCTTT.

CDR3 residues: CASALGGISGNTIYF. The DNA of the CDR3 is TGCGCCAGCGCCCTAGGGGGTATCTCTGGAAACACCATATATTTT. This sequence joins TRBV5-1 and TRBJ1-3, with a tentative D call TRBD1 (6 bases). This CDR3 comprises 15 residues. The V end was cut by 7 bases, the J end by 0 bases, with 14 bases between. Per the germline V gene, CDR1 is SGHRS and CDR2 is YFSETQ. The full variable domain, with the rest looked up from reference TRBV5-1 and TRBJ1-3, is KAGVTQTPRYLIKTRGQQVTLSCSPISGHRSVSWYQQTPGQGLQFLFEYFSETQRNKGNFPGRFSGRQFSNSRSEMNVSTLELGDSALYLCASALGGISGNTIYFGEGSWLTVV.

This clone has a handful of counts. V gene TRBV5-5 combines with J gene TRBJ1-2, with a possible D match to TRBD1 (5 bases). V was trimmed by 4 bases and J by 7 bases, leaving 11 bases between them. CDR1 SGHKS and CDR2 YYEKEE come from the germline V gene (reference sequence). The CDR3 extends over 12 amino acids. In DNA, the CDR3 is TGTGCCAGCAGCCGCGACAGTGGTGGCTACACCTTC. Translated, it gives CASSRDSGGYTF.

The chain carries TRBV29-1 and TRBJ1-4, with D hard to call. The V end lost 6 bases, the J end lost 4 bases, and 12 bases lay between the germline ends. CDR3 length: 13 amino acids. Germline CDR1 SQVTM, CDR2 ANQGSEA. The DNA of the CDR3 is TGCAGCGTCCAGACCCAGCGTAATGAAAAACTGTTTTTT. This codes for CSVQTQRNEKLFF.

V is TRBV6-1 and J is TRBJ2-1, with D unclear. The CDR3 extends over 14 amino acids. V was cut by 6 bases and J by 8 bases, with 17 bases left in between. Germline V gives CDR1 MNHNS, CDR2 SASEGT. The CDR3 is CASSRLQPVDEQFF. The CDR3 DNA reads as TGTGCCAGCAGCCGACTCCAGCCAGTGGATGAGCAGTTCTTC.

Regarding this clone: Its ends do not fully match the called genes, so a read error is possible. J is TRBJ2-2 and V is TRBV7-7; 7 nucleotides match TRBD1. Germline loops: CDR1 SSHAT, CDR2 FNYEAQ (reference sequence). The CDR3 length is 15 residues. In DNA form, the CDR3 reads TGTGCTAGCACCCCCGGGACAGCGAACACCGGGGAGCTGTTTTTT. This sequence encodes CASTPGTANTGELFF.

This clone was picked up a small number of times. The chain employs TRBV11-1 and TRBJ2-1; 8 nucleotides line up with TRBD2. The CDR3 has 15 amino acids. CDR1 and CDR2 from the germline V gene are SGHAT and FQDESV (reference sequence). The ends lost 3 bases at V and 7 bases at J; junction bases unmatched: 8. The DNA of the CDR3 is TGTGCCAGCAGCTTCGGAATAGCGGGGTGGAATGAGCAGTTCTTC. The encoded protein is CASSFGIAGWNEQFF.

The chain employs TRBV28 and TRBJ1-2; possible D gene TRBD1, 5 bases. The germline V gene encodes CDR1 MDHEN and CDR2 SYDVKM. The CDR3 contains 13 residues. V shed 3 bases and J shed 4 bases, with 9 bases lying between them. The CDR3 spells CASSLGRFYGYTF. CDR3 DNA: TGTGCCAGCAGTTTGGGGCGGTTCTATGGCTACACCTTC.

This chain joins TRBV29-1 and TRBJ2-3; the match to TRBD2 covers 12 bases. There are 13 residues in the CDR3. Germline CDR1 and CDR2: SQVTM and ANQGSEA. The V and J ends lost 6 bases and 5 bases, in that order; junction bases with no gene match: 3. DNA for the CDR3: TGCAGCGTCACTAGCGGGGGGAAAGATACGCAGTATTTT. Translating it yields CSVTSGGKDTQYF.